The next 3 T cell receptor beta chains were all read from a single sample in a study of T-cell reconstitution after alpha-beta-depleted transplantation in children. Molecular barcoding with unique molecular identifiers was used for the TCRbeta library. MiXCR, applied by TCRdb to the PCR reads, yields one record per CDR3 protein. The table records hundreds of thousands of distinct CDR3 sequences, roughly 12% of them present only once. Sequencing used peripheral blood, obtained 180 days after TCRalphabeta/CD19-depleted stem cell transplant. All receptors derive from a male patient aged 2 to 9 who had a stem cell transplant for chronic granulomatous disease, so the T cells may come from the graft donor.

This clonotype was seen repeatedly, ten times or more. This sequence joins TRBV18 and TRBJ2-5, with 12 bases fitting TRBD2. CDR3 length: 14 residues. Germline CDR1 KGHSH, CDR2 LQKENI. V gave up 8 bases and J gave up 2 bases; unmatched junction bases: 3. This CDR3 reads CASRTSGAQETQYF. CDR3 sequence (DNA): TGTGCCAGCCGGACTAGCGGGGCACAAGAGACCCAGTACTTC.

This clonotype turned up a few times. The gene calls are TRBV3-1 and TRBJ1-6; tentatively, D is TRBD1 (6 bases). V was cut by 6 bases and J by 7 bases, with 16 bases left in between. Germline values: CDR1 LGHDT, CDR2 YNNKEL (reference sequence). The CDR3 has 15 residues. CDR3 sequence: CASSFLQGWNSPLHF. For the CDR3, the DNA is TGTGCCAGCAGTTTCCTCCAGGGGTGGAATTCACCCCTCCACTTT.

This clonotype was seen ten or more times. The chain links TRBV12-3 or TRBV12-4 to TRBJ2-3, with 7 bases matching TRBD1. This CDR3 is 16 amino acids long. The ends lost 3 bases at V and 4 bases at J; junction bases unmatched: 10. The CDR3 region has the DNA TGTGCCAGCAGTTTCGGGACAGAGGGTTTCGCAGATACGCAGTATTTT. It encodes CASSFGTEGFADTQYF.